The 30 T cell receptor beta chains reported below all come from one sample, sequenced in a study of shared clonotypes between healthy human individuals. Profiling relied on immunoSEQ multiplex PCR, and the TCRdb table lists in-frame clones only, not all of them. The sample shows about 2.4 million clones, more than 85% of them seen only once. The sequenced sample consisted of naive CD4+ T cells from PBMCs. The subset denotes: CD45RA+ positively selected. Receptors originate from a man between 18 and 35 years old in good health. Some clones in this sample may be carry-over from other donors' samples.

The chain carries TRBV19 and TRBJ2-7; D not resolved. The CDR3 sequence is 14 residues long. Germline lookup yields CDR1 LNHDA and CDR2 SQIVND (reference sequence). V lost 3 bases to trimming and J lost 3 bases, with 12 bases between them. The CDR3 nucleotides read TGTGCCAGTAGTATTGGGCTCGGCAACTACGAGCAGTACTTC. Translating it yields CASSIGLGNYEQYF. Variable domain in full (rest from reference TRBV19 and TRBJ2-7): DGGITQSPKYLFRKEGQNVTLSCEQNLNHDAMYWYRQDPGQGLRLIYYSQIVNDFQKGDIAEGYSVSREKKESFPLTVTSAQKNPTAFYLCASSIGLGNYEQYFGPGTRLTVT.

The chain uses TRBV4-1 and TRBJ2-5; D perhaps matches TRBD1 (6 bases). V lost 5 bases, J lost 4 bases, and 23 bases lay in between. CDR1 and CDR2 from the germline V gene are MGHRA and YSYEKL. The CDR3 covers 17 residues. This chain's CDR3 is CASSGDPRGSARETQYF. The DNA of the CDR3 is TGCGCCAGCAGCGGCGACCCCAGGGGTAGCGCAAGAGAGACCCAGTACTTC.

V usage is TRBV21-1 and J usage is TRBJ2-3. TRBV21-1 is a pseudogene segment. The CDR3 consists of 13 residues. CDR3 coding DNA: TGTGCCAGCAGCGGGACCCACACAGATACGCAGTATTTT. Its protein is CASSGTHTDTQYF.

V and J are TRBV30 and TRBJ1-3; a possible D gene is TRBD1 (6 bases). CDR1 and CDR2 from the germline V gene are GTSNPN and SVGIG (reference sequence). With 5 bases removed from V and 0 bases from J, the gap between germline ends came to 14 bases. This CDR3 has 15 residues. In DNA form, the CDR3 reads TGTGCCTGGGGGGGCCGCGGACACTCTGGAAACACCATATATTTT. Protein product: CAWGGRGHSGNTIYF.

The genes are TRBV27 and TRBJ1-5, with D tentatively TRBD1 (6 bases). The CDR3 consists of 14 residues. Germline assignment: CDR1 MNHEY and CDR2 SMNVEV (reference sequence). With 2 bases removed from V and 5 bases from J, the gap between germline ends came to 10 bases. In DNA, the CDR3 is TGTGCCAGCAGTTTAGGGGGCAAAGATCAGCCCCAGCATTTT. It encodes CASSLGGKDQPQHF.

The CDR3 coding sequence is TGTGCCAGCCAGCGAGGGGAGATACCCTCGGGTGAGCAGTTCTTC. Translating gives CASQRGEIPSGEQFF. This chain links TRBV7-9 with TRBJ2-1; D is possibly TRBD1 or TRBD2 (5 bases each). Germline assignment: CDR1 SEHNR and CDR2 FQNEAQ (reference sequence). CDR3 length: 15 residues. With 8 bases removed from V and 9 bases from J, the gap between germline ends came to 23 bases.

In nucleotides, the CDR3 is TGTGCCAGCTCACCACCTAGCGGAGGGACCTACGAGCAGTACTTC. Amino acid sequence: CASSPPSGGTYEQYF. The V and J genes are TRBV18 and TRBJ2-7, with TRBD2 as a possible D gene (6 bases). V gave up 0 bases and J gave up 2 bases, with 11 bases separating them. The CDR3 extends over 15 amino acids. Germline CDR1 is KGHSH and CDR2 is LQKENI.

The V gene is TRBV7-9, the J gene TRBJ1-5; 7 nucleotides line up with TRBD1. The trim removed 5 bases at V and 0 bases at J, leaving 13 bases unmatched. Germline values: CDR1 SEHNR, CDR2 FQNEAQ (reference sequence). The CDR3 has 18 amino acids. CDR3 loop: CASSAEGTASYSNQPQHF. The CDR3 DNA reads as TGTGCCAGCAGCGCCGAAGGGACAGCATCTTATAGCAATCAGCCCCAGCATTTT.

The chain is built from TRBV5-1 and TRBJ2-1; either TRBD1 or TRBD2 may fit D (5 bases each). Germline assignment: CDR1 SGHRS and CDR2 YFSETQ. The CDR3 spans 16 residues. Trimming pared 0 bases from V and 2 bases from J, leaving 12 bases between. In DNA, the CDR3 is TGCGCCAGCAGCTTGGGGGGACGACTCCCCTACAATGAGCAGTTCTTC. The encoded protein is CASSLGGRLPYNEQFF.

V is TRBV6-5 and J is TRBJ2-5, with D perhaps matching TRBD1 or TRBD2 (5 bases each). The DNA end is more similar to TRBJ2-7, so the J call may be wrong. Germline assignment: CDR1 MNHEY and CDR2 SVGAGI. The CDR3 runs to 15 residues. The CDR3 DNA follows: TGTGCCAGCACCATAACTTGGGACGGCGAGTACGAGCAGTACTTC. Translated: CASTITWDGEYEQYF.

The table lists this clone with a few counts. As DNA, the CDR3 is TGTGCCAGCAGTGACCAGGGTGGTGGTCAGCCCCAGCATTTT. It yields the protein CASSDQGGGQPQHF. This rearrangement joins TRBV2 to TRBJ1-5; possibly TRBD1 for D (5 bases). CDR1 SNHLY and CDR2 FYNNEI come from the germline V gene. V gave up 3 bases and J gave up 6 bases, with 12 bases separating them. The CDR3 runs to 14 residues.

The chain employs TRBV19 and TRBJ1-2; D gene uncertain. Trimming removed 2 bases at V and 4 bases at J, with 8 bases between. This CDR3 spans 13 amino acids. Germline V gene lookup returns CDR1 LNHDA and CDR2 SQIVND (reference sequence). The CDR3 region has the DNA TGTGCCAGTAGTATATCCAGACTCTATGGCTACACCTTC. This codes for CASSISRLYGYTF.

The CDR3 sequence: CASSDSSRAPPEQFF. CDR3 coding DNA: TGTGCCAGCAGTGACTCGTCACGGGCACCCCCCGAGCAGTTCTTC. The rearrangement links TRBV6-4 to TRBJ2-1; D not certain. The germline V gene encodes CDR1 MRHNA and CDR2 SNTAGT. V dropped 0 bases and J dropped 10 bases, with 16 bases sitting between them. The CDR3 extends over 15 amino acids.

The gene calls are TRBV7-9 and TRBJ2-7; 9 bases map to TRBD1. V lost 4 bases and J lost 4; bases outside the gene matches: 5. This CDR3 is 14 amino acids long. Germline-derived CDR1 and CDR2 are SEHNR and FQNEAQ (reference sequence). The CDR3 DNA is TGTGCCAGCAGCTCCCACAGGGGGCGGTACGAGCAGTACTTC. It yields the protein CASSSHRGRYEQYF.

The gene calls are TRBV4-1 and TRBJ2-2, with unresolved D. V lost 3 bases and J 0 bases, leaving 8 bases between the germline ends. This CDR3 region has 15 residues. Germline V lookup: CDR1 MGHRA, CDR2 YSYEKL. The CDR3 region is CASSQGLTNTGELFF. The CDR3, as DNA: TGCGCCAGCAGCCAGGGGTTAACGAACACCGGGGAGCTGTTTTTT.

The V and J genes are TRBV6-4 and TRBJ2-7; TRBD1 agrees at 8 bases. The trim removed 0 bases at V and 3 bases at J, leaving 4 bases unmatched. The germline V gene encodes CDR1 MRHNA and CDR2 SNTAGT. The CDR3 totals 15 residues. This CDR3 is CASSDSGTGYYEQYF. In DNA, the CDR3 is TGTGCCAGCAGTGACTCAGGGACAGGCTACTACGAGCAGTACTTC.

Comment on this clone: Different DNA sequences within this sample yield the same CDR3. This chain's CDR3 is CASSPRTGREETQYF. DNA for the CDR3: TGTGCCAGCAGCCCGCGGACAGGGCGGGAGGAGACCCAGTACTTC. V gene TRBV7-2 combines with J gene TRBJ2-5, with D possibly matching TRBD1 (8 bases). The germline V and J ends were trimmed by 5 bases and 5 bases, with 18 bases remaining between them. This CDR3 has 15 amino acids. Germline V lookup: CDR1 SGHTA, CDR2 FQGNSA.

A word on this clone: The identical CDR3 is also encoded by other nucleotide sequences in the sample. V is TRBV18 and J is TRBJ1-5; 11 bases agree with TRBD1. The germline V gene has CDR1 KGHSH and CDR2 LQKENI. This CDR3 contains 15 residues. Germline trimming cut 5 bases from V and 4 bases from J; bases unmatched to any gene: 4. The CDR3 DNA follows: TGTGCCAGCTCATTGGGGACAGGGGGAAATCAGCCCCAGCATTTT. Translated: CASSLGTGGNQPQHF. Drawing the rest from reference TRBV18 and TRBJ1-5, the complete variable domain is NAGVMQNPRHLVRRRGQEARLRCSPMKGHSHVYWYRQLPEEGLKFMVYLQKENIIDESGMPKERFSAEFPKEGPSILRIQQVVRGDSAAYFCASSLGTGGNQPQHFGDGTRLSIL.

V and J are TRBV28 and TRBJ1-1, with D uncertain. V was trimmed by 2 bases and J by 10 bases, leaving 11 bases between them. This CDR3 is 12 amino acids long. Germline V gene lookup returns CDR1 MDHEN and CDR2 SYDVKM. Here the CDR3 reads CASSLTWETAFF. As DNA, the CDR3 is TGTGCCAGCAGTTTAACATGGGAAACAGCTTTCTTT.

V gene TRBV2 combines with J gene TRBJ1-2; D remains unclear. The CDR3 is 15 amino acids. The V end was cut by 7 bases, the J end by 4 bases, with 19 bases between. Germline assignment: CDR1 SNHLY and CDR2 FYNNEI. The CDR3 sequence: CASTPHDLLTYGYTF. CDR3 in DNA: TGTGCCAGCACCCCTCATGACCTACTAACCTATGGCTACACCTTC.

The chain couples TRBV7-2 to TRBJ2-1; D is perhaps TRBD2 (5 bases). CDR1 is SGHTA, CDR2 FQGNSA, per germline. With 4 bases removed from V and 8 bases from J, the gap between germline ends came to 15 bases. The CDR3 runs 14 residues. CDR3 bases: TGTGCCAGCAGCTCCGGACTCCCCATAGATGAGCAGTTCTTC. Translation: CASSSGLPIDEQFF.

The chain links TRBV5-1 to TRBJ2-5, with 7 bases that match TRBD1. The length of the CDR3 is 16 residues. In germline, CDR1 is SGHRS, CDR2 YFSETQ. Trimming took 6 bases from V and 5 from J; bases not matched to a gene: 16. The CDR3 is CASTPPTGTRGETQYF. In DNA, the CDR3 is TGCGCCAGCACGCCACCGACAGGGACGAGGGGTGAGACCCAGTACTTC.

The rearrangement joins TRBV27 to TRBJ1-6, with 7 nucleotides matching TRBD1. V gave up 5 bases and J gave up 6 bases; unmatched junction bases: 10. This CDR3 contains 16 residues. The germline V gene has CDR1 MNHEY and CDR2 SMNVEV (reference sequence). The CDR3 bases are TGTGCCAGCAGTACCCGGACAGGTTTTGGTAATTCACCCCTCCACTTT. Its protein is CASSTRTGFGNSPLHF.

The chain uses TRBV6-1 and TRBJ1-1, with 7 nucleotides matching TRBD1. This CDR3 is built from 15 residues. Germline V gene sequence: CDR1 MNHNS, CDR2 SASEGT. After removal of 4 bases from V and 1 base from J, the junction contained 6 bases not matched to a gene. As DNA, the CDR3 is TGTGCCAGCAGTGCCAAAGGGGGCTGGAACACTGAAGCTTTCTTT. It translates to CASSAKGGWNTEAFF.

The chain recombines TRBV29-1 with TRBJ2-1; D is unclear. Germline loops: CDR1 SQVTM, CDR2 ANQGSEA. The CDR3 is 14 amino acids. The V gene lost 4 bases and the J gene lost 0 bases, with 10 bases spanning the gap. As DNA, the CDR3 is TGCAGCGTTGCCCAGCGTCTCTCCTACAATGAGCAGTTCTTC. Translation gives CSVAQRLSYNEQFF.

The chain recombines TRBV5-1 with TRBJ2-7, with TRBD1 matching over 10 bases. With V trimmed by 4 bases and J by 7 bases, 14 bases remained unmatched. Germline CDR1 SGHRS, CDR2 YFSETQ. This CDR3 spans 16 amino acids. CDR3 bases: TGCGCCAGCAGCCCGGCCGGGACAGGGGAAGGTCGGGAGCAGTACTTC. Its translation is CASSPAGTGEGREQYF.

This sequence joins TRBV28 and TRBJ2-7; D is unresolved. Trimming removed 6 bases at V and 5 bases at J, with 17 bases between. The CDR3 spans 14 residues. CDR1 and CDR2 from the germline V gene are MDHEN and SYDVKM. The CDR3 coding sequence is TGTGCCAGCAGACTCCGGGCCCGGCACGACGAGCAGTACTTC. The encoded protein is CASRLRARHDEQYF.

The J gene is TRBJ2-1, the V gene TRBV7-3; 10 bases fit TRBD1. This CDR3 is built from 14 residues. After removal of 6 bases from V and 7 bases from J, the junction contained 6 bases not matched to a gene. The germline CDR1 and CDR2 sequences are SGHTA and FQGTGA. CDR3 residues: CASSKPGQGNEQFF. CDR3 bases: TGTGCCAGCAGTAAACCGGGACAGGGGAATGAGCAGTTCTTC.

This clone was detected once. V and J are TRBV10-3 and TRBJ2-4, with D maybe TRBD2 (7 bases). CDR1 is ENHRY and CDR2 is SYGVKD in the germline V gene. The CDR3 loop spans 15 amino acids. Trimming shortened V by 5 bases and J by 6 bases, and 17 bases separated the two germline ends. The CDR3 coding sequence is TGTGCCATCAGTACCCTGAGGGGAGGGGGAAACATTCAGTACTTC. Translation: CAISTLRGGGNIQYF.

V and J are TRBV4-1 and TRBJ2-5; D is uncertain. The CDR3 has 14 residues. CDR1 is MGHRA and CDR2 is YSYEKL in the germline V gene. Deletions cut 2 bases from V and 5 bases from J, with 12 bases between. The CDR3 sequence: CASSQWPIVETQYF. The CDR3 nucleotides are TGCGCCAGCAGCCAATGGCCCATTGTGGAGACCCAGTACTTC.